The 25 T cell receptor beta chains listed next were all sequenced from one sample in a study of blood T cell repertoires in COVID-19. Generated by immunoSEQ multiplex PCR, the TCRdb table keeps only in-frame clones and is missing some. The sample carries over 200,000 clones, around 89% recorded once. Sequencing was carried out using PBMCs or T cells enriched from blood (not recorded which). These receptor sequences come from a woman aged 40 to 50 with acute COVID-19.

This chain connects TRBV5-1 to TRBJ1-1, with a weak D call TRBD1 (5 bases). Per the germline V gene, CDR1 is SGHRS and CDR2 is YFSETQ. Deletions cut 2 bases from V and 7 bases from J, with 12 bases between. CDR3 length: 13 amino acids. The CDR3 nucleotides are TGCGCCAGCAGCTTAGCACAGGCTCATGAAGCTTTCTTT. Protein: CASSLAQAHEAFF.

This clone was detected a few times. DNA of the CDR3: TGTGCCAGCAGCAGGACAAACTCCTACGAGCAGTACGTC. Amino acids: CASSRTNSYEQYV. This chain uses TRBV6-2 or TRBV6-3 with TRBJ2-7; D possibly corresponds to TRBD1 (5 bases). The CDR3 extends over 13 amino acids. CDR1 is MNHEY and CDR2 is SVGEGT in the germline V gene. Trimming took off 6 bases at V and 0 bases at J, with 9 bases between the two ends.

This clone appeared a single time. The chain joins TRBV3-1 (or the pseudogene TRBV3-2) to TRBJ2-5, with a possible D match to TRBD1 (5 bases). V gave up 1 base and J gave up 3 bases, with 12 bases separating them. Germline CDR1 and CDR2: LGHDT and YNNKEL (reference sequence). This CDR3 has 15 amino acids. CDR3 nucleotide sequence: TGTGCCAGCAGCCAAGGCTTCCAGGGTAAAGAGACCCAGTACTTC. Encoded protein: CASSQGFQGKETQYF.

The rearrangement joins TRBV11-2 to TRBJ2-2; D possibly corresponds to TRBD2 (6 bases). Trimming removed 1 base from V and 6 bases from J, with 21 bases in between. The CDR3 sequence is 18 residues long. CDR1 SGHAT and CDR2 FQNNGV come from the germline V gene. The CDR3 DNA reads TGTGCCAGCAGCTTAGTGTCCGGGCTAGCGAGTGGGGCCGGGGAGCTGTTTTTT. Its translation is CASSLVSGLASGAGELFF.

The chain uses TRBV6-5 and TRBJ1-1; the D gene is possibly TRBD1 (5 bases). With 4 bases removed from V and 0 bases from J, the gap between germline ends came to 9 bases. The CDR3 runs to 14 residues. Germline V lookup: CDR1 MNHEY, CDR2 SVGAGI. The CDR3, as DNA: TGTGCCAGCAGTTCGACAGCCTTGAACACTGAAGCTTTCTTT. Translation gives CASSSTALNTEAFF.

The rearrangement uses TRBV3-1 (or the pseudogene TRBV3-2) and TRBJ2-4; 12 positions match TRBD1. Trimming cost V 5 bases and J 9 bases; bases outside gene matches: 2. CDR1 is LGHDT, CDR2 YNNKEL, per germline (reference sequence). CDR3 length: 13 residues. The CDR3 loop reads CASSGTGGGIQYF. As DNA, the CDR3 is TGTGCCAGCAGCGGGACAGGGGGCGGCATTCAGTACTTC.

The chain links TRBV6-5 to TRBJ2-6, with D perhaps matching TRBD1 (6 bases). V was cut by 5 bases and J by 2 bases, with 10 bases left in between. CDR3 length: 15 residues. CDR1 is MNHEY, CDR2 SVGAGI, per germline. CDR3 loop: CASSPQGAGANVLTF. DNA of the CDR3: TGTGCCAGCAGTCCACAGGGCGCTGGGGCCAACGTCCTGACTTTC.

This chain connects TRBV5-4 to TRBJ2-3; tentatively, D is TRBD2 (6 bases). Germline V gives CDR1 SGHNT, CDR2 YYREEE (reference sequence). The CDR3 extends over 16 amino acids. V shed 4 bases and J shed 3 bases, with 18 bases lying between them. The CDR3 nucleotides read TGTGCCAGCAGCCGTTTGGAGGGAGTAGGAACAGATACGCAGTATTTT. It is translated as CASSRLEGVGTDTQYF.

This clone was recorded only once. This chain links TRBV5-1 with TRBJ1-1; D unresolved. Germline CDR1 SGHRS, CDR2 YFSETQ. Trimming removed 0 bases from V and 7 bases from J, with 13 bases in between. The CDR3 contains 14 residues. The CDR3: CASSLGEREDEAFF. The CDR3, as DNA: TGCGCCAGCAGCTTGGGAGAGAGGGAGGATGAAGCTTTCTTT.

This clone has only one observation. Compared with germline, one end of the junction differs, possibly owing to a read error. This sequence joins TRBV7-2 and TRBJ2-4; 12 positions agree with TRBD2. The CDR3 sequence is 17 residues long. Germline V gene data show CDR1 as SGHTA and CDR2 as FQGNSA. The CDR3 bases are TGTGCCAGCAGCTTACTGGGACTAGCGGGCGATAAAACCATTCAGTACTTC. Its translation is CASSLLGLAGDKTIQYF.

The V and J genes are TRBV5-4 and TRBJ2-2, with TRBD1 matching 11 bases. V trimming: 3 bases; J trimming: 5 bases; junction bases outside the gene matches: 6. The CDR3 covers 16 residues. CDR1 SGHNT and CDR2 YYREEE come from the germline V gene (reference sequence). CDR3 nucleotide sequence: TGTGCCAGCAGCTCGGGGGGGACAGGGGGAACCGGGGAGCTGTTTTTT. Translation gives CASSSGGTGGTGELFF.

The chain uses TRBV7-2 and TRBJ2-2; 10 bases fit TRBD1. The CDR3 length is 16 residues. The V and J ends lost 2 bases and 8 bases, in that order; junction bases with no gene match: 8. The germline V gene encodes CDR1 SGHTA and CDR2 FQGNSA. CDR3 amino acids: CASSLLGTGAVGELFF. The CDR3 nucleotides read TGTGCCAGCAGCTTACTGGGGACAGGGGCGGTGGGGGAGCTGTTTTTT. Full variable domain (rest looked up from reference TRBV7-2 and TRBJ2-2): GAGVSQSPSNKVTEKGKDVELRCDPISGHTALYWYRQSLGQGLEFLIYFQGNSAPDKSGLPSDRFSAERTGGSVSTLTIQRTQQEDSAVYLCASSLLGTGAVGELFFGEGSRLTVL.

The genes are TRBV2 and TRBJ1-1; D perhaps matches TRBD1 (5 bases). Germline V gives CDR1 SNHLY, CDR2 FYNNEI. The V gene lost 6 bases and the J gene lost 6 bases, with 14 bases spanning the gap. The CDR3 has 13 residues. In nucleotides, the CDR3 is TGTGCCAGCAGCCTGGACAACCGGGCTGAAGCTTTCTTT. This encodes CASSLDNRAEAFF.

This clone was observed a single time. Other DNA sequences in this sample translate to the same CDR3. CDR3: CASGQTNTEAFF. The CDR3 bases are TGTGCCTCGGGACAGACTAACACTGAAGCTTTCTTT. The chain uses TRBV30 and TRBJ1-1; the match to TRBD1 covers 7 bases. The CDR3 has 12 residues. V lost 7 bases to trimming and J lost 2 bases; unmatched junction nucleotides: 4. Germline CDR1 and CDR2: GTSNPN and SVGIG (reference sequence). Supplemented by reference TRBV30 and TRBJ1-1, the full variable domain reads SQTIHQWPATLVQPVGSPLSLECTVEGTSNPNLYWYRQAAGRGLQLLFYSVGIGQISSEVPQNLSASRPQDRQFILSSKKLLLSDSGFYLCASGQTNTEAFFGQGTRLTVV.

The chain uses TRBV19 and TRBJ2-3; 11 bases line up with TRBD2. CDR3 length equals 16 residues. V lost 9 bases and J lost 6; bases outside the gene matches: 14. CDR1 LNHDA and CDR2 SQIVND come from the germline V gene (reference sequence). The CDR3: CASMGVLAGARDTQYF. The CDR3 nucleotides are TGTGCCAGCATGGGGGTACTAGCGGGGGCAAGGGATACGCAGTATTTT.

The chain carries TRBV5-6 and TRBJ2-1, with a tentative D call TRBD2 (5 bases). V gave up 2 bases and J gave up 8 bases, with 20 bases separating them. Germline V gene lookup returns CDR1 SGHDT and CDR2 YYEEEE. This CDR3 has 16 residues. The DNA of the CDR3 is TGTGCCAGCAGCTTTCTCCCCGGACTCACCCCCGATGAGCAGTTCTTC. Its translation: CASSFLPGLTPDEQFF.

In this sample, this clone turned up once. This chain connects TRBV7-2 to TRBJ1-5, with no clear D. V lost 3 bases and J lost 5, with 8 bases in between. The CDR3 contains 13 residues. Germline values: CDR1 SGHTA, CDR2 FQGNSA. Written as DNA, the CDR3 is TGTGCCAGCAGCTTGTGGAGGGATCAGCCCCAGCATTTT. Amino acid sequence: CASSLWRDQPQHF. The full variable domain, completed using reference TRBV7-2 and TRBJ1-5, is GAGVSQSPSNKVTEKGKDVELRCDPISGHTALYWYRQSLGQGLEFLIYFQGNSAPDKSGLPSDRFSAERTGGSVSTLTIQRTQQEDSAVYLCASSLWRDQPQHFGDGTRLSIL.

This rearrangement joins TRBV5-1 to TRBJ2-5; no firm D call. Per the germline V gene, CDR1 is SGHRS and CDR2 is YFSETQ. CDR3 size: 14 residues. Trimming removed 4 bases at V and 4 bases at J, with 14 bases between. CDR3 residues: CASSPTDGPETQYF. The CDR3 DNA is TGCGCCAGCAGCCCAACTGATGGGCCAGAGACCCAGTACTTC.

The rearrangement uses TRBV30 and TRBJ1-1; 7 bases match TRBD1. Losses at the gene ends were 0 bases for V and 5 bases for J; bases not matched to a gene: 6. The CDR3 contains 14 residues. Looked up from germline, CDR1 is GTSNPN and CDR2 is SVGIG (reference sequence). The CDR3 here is CAWSVGRGRTEAFF. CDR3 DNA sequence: TGTGCCTGGAGTGTAGGCAGGGGGAGGACTGAAGCTTTCTTT.

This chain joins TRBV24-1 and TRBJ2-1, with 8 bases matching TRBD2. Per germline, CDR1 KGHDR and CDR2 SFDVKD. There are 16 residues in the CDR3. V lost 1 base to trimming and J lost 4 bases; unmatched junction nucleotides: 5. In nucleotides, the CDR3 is TGTGCCACCAGTGATTTAACTAGCGGAGCTTACAATGAGCAGTTCTTC. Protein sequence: CATSDLTSGAYNEQFF.

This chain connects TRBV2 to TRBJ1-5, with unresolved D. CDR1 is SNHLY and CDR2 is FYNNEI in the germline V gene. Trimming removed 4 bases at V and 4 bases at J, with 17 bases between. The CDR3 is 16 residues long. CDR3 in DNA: TGTGCCAGCAGTGTAGGGAGAGGGCCGACGAATCAGCCCCAGCATTTT. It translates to CASSVGRGPTNQPQHF.

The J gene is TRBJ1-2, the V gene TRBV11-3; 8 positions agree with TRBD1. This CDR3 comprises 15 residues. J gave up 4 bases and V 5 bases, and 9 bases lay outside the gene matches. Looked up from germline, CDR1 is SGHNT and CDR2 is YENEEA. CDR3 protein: CASSIAGQGAYGYTF. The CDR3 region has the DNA TGTGCCAGCAGCATAGCAGGACAGGGAGCCTATGGCTACACCTTC.

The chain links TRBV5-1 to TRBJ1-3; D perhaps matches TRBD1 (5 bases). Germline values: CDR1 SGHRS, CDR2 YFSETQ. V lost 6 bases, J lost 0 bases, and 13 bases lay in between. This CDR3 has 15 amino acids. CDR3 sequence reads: CASKTDSSSGNTIYF. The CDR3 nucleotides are TGCGCCAGCAAAACTGACAGTAGCTCTGGAAACACCATATATTTT.

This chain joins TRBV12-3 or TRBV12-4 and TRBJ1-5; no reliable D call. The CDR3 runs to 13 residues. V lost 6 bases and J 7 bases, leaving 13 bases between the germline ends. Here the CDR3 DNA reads TGTGCCAGCAGCCCCAGATTTAGCCAGCCCCAGCATTTT. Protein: CASSPRFSQPQHF.

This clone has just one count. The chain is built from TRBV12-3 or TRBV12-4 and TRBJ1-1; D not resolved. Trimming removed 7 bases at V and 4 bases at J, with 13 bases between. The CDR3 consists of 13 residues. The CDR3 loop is CASTDGVITEAFF. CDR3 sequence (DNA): TGTGCCAGCACGGACGGGGTAATCACTGAAGCTTTCTTT.